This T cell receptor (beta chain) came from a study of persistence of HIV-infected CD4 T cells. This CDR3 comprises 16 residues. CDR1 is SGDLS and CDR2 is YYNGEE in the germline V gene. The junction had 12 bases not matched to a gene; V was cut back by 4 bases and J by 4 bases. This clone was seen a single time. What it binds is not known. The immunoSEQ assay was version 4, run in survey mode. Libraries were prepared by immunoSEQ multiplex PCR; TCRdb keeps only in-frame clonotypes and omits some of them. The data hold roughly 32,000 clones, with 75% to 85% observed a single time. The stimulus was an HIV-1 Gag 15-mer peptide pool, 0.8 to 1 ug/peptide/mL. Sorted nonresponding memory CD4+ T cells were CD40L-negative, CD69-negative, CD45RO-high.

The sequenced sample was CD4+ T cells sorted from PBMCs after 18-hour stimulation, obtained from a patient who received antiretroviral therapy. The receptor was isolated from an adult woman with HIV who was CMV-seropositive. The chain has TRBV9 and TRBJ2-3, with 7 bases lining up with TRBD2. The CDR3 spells CASSSAGTGGADTQYF. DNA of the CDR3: TGTGCCAGCAGCTCCGCCGGGACTGGGGGGGCAGATACGCAGTATTTT.